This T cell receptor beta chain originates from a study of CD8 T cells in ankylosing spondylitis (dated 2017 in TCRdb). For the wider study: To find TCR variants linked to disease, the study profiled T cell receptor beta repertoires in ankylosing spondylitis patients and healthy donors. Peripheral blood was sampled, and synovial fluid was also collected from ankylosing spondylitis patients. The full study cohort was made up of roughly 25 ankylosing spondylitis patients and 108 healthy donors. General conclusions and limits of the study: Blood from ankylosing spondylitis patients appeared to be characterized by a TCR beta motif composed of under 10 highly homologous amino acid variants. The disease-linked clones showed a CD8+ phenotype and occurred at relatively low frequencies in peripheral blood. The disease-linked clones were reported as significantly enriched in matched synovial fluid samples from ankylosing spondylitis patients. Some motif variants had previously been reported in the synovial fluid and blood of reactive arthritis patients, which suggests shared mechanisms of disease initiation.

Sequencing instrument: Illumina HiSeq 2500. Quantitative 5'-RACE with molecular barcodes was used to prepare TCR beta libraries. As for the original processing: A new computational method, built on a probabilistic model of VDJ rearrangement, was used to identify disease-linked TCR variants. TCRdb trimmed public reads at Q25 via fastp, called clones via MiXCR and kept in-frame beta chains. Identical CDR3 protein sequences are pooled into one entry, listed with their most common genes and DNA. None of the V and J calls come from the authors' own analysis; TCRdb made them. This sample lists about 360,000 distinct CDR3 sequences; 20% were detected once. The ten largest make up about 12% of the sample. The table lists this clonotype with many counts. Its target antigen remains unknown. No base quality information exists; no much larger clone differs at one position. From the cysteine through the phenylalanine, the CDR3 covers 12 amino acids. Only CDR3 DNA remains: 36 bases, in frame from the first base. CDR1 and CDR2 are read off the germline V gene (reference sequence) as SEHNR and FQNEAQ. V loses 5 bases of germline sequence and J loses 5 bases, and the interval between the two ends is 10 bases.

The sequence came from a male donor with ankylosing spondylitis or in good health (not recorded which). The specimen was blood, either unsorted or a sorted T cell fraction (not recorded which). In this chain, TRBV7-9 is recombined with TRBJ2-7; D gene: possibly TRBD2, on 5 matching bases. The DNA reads TGTGCCAGCAGCCGGCGGGTCCACGAGCAGTACTTC. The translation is CASSRRVHEQYF.